The source of this TCR beta chain is a study of technical replicates of blood from a few donors (dated by TCRdb to about 2017). To prepare the library, the immunoSEQ multiplex PCR assay was applied. The table comes from immuneACCESS by way of TCRdb, which keeps in-frame sequences with V and J called. Part of the clones is missing from these tables; in studies checked, under half for an unresolved V gene and the rest for unknown reasons. This sample has around 70,000 clones in its table, and 93% of those were observed once. The ten largest make up 0.25% to 0.3% of the sample. The junction carries 8 bases between V and J, which are trimmed by 1 base and 1 base respectively. CDR1 and CDR2, looked up from the germline V gene, are SGHRS and YFSETQ. The cysteine opens and the phenylalanine closes a CDR3 of 14 amino acids. Only the CDR3 DNA is retained, 42 bases long and in frame from the first base. As for this clone: The target of this receptor is not known. Per-nucleotide qualities are absent, and no much larger clonotype sits a single base away.

This chain is built from TRBV5-1 and TRBJ1-1, with the D gene not clear enough to name. This TCR was sampled from a human donor in good health. Sequenced material: T cells isolated from PBMCs. The CDR3 reads CASSLYQQNTEAFF. The DNA reads TGCGCCAGCAGCTTGTATCAACAGAACACTGAAGCTTTCTTT.